Sequencing of this T cell receptor (beta chain) was carried out in a study of OX40 agonist ivuxolimab in advanced cancers. Study-wide background: Dose-escalation cases comprised hepatocellular carcinoma, melanoma, renal cell or head and neck cancer.

Repertoires were generated with immunoSEQ multiplex PCR, while TCRdb's copy carries only in-frame clones and drops some. Among roughly 40,000 clones listed, approximately 91% were seen once. Per germline, CDR1 SEHNR and CDR2 FQNEAQ (reference sequence). The CDR3 runs to 12 residues. V was trimmed by 3 bases and J by 9 bases, leaving 9 bases between them. The sequencing here drew on CD4+ or CD8+ T cells sorted from blood, taken in a trial of the OX40 agonist ivuxolimab. The clonotype was recovered from an adult with an advanced solid tumor such as melanoma, head and neck, liver or kidney cancer. The J gene is TRBJ2-1, the V gene TRBV7-9, with D unresolved. The CDR3 sequence is CASSLGRAEQFF. CDR3 bases: TGTGCCAGCAGCTTGGGCCGGGCTGAGCAGTTCTTC. Complete variable domain (other parts from reference TRBV7-9 and TRBJ2-1): DTGVSQNPRHKITKRGQNVTFRCDPISEHNRLYWYRQTLGQGPEFLTYFQNEAQLEKSRLLSDRFSAERPKGSFSTLEIQRTEQGDSAMYLCASSLGRAEQFFGPGTRLTVL.